Included here is one T cell receptor beta chain sequence, with context. No antigen is known for it. This sample stems from a study of T cells in localized non-small cell lung cancer. TCRdb keeps only in-frame clones here, not all; method: immunoSEQ multiplex PCR. The sample includes about 24,000 clones, 80% to 85% of them seen just once. V lost 4 bases to trimming and J lost 2 bases, with 8 bases between them. Germline-derived CDR1 and CDR2 are SQVTM and ANQGSEA. The CDR3 has 12 residues. Study results and caveats: Higher blood T cell density went with longer overall survival. For the top 100 tumor clones, a median approximately 59 also appeared in adjacent lung.

The sequence came from a man aged 40-75 years with stage II lung adenocarcinoma. The material sequenced was PBMCs, taken before any cancer treatment. This rearrangement joins TRBV29-1 to TRBJ2-5; the D is unclear. The CDR3: CSVGLQQETQYF. CDR3 in DNA: TGCAGCGTTGGACTCCAGCAAGAGACCCAGTACTTC.